The text below deals with one T cell receptor (beta chain). Time point denoted: persistent/refractory GD, antithyroid drugs over 5 years with positive TRAb. Preparation of the TCR library used RNA extracted from PBMCs. This record belongs to a study of regulatory T cells in long-lasting Graves disease. The CDR3 runs 18 residues. V lost 0 bases and J 6 bases, leaving 20 bases between the germline ends. Per germline, CDR1 LGHNA and CDR2 YSLEER. Both iRepertoire HTBI primers and Arm-PCR of CDR3 regions were used to build the TCR beta libraries. TCRdb re-called the multiplex PCR reads with MiXCR, one entry per CDR3 protein. This sample yields some 450,000 distinct CDR3 sequences, of which around a quarter are seen a single time; approximately 25% belongs to the top ten.

The source is a female donor with Graves disease. Sequencing used peripheral blood mononuclear cells (PBMCs), obtained when the disease was refractory, from a patient treated with antithyroid drugs. V usage is TRBV4-3 and J usage is TRBJ1-4; D might be TRBD1 (5 bases). DNA of the CDR3: TGCGCCAGCAGCCAAGATTCAGTTCTCTATACAGGAGATGAAAAACTGTTTTTT. It specifies CASSQDSVLYTGDEKLFF.